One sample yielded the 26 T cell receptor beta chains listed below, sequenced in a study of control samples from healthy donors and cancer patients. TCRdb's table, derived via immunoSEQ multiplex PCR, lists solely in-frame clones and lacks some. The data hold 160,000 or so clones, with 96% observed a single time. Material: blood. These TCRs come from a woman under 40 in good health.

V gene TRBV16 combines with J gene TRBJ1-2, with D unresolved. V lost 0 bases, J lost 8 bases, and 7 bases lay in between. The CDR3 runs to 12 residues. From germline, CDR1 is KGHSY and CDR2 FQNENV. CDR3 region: CASSQSRAGYTF. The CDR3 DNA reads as TGTGCCAGCAGCCAATCGCGGGCCGGCTACACCTTC.

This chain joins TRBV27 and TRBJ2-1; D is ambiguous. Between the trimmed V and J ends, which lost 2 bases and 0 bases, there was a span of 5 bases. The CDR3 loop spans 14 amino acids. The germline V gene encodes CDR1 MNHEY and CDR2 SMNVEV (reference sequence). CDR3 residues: CASSLTLSYNEQFF. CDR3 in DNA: TGTGCCAGCAGTTTAACCCTCTCCTACAATGAGCAGTTCTTC.

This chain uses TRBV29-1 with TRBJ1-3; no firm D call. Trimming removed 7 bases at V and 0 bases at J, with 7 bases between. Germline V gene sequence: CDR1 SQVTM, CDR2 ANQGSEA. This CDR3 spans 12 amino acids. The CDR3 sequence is CSGHGSGNTIYF. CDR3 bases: TGCAGCGGGCATGGCTCTGGAAACACCATATATTTT.

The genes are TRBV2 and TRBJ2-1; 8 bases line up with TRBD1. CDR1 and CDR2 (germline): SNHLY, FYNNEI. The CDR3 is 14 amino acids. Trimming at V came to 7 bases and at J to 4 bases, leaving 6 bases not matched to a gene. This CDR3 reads CASTRGQGYNEQFF. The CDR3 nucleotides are TGTGCCAGCACCAGAGGACAGGGTTACAATGAGCAGTTCTTC.

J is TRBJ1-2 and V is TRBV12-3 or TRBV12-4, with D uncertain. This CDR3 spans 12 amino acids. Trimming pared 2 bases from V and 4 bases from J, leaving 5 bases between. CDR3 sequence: CASSLLGYGYTF. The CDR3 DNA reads TGTGCCAGCAGTTTATTGGGCTATGGCTACACCTTC.

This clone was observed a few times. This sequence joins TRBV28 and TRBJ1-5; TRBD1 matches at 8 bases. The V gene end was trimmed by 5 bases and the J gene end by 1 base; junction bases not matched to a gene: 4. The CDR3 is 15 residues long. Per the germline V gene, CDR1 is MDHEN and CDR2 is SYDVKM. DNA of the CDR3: TGTGCCAGCAGTAGGGGACAGGTGAGCAATCAGCCCCAGCATTTT. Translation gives CASSRGQVSNQPQHF.

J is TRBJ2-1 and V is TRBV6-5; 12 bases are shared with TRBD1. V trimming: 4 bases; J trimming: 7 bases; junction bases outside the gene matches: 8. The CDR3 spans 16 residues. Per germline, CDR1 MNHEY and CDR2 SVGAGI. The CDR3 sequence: CASSLPGQGAVNEQFF. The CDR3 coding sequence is TGTGCCAGCAGTTTACCGGGACAGGGGGCGGTGAATGAGCAGTTCTTC.

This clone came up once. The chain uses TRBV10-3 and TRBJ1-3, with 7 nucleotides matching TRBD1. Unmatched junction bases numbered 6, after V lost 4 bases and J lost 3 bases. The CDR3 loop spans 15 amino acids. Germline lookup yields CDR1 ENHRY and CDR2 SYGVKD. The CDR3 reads CAISGQGNFGNTIYF. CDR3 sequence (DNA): TGTGCCATCAGTGGACAGGGAAACTTTGGAAACACCATATATTTT.

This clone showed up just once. The DNA for the CDR3 is TGTGCCAGTAGTATAGGGGGAACGGCCTATGGCTACACCTTC. Its translation: CASSIGGTAYGYTF. The chain combines TRBV19 with TRBJ1-2, with D unresolved. The CDR3 loop spans 14 amino acids. Germline values: CDR1 LNHDA, CDR2 SQIVND (reference sequence). V was pared by 1 base and J by 4 bases, with 10 bases between.

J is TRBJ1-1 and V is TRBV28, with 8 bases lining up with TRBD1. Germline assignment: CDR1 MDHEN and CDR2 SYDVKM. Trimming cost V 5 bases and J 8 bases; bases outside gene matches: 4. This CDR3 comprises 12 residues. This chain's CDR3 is CASSPRTGEAFF. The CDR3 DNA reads TGTGCCAGCAGTCCGAGGACAGGGGAAGCTTTCTTT.

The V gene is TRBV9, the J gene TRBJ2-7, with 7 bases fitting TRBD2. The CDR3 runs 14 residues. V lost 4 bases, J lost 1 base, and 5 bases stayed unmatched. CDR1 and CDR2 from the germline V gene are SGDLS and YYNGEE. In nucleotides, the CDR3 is TGTGCCAGCAGCTTTAGCGGGTTTTCCTACGAGCAGTACTTC. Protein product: CASSFSGFSYEQYF.

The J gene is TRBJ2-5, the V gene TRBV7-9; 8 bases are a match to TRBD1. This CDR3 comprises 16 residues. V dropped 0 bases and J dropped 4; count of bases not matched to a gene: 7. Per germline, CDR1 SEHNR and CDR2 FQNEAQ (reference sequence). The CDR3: CASSLAVQGGGETQYF. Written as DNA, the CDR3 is TGTGCCAGCAGCTTAGCGGTACAGGGGGGAGGAGAGACCCAGTACTTC.

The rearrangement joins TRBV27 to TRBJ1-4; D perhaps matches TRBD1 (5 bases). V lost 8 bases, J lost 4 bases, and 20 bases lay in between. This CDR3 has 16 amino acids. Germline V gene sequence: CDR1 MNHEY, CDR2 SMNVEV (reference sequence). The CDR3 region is CASRRHQGAGNEKLFF. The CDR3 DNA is TGTGCCAGCCGAAGGCATCAGGGTGCGGGTAATGAAAAACTGTTTTTT. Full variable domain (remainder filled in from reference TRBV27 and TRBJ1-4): EAQVTQNPRYLITVTGKKLTVTCSQNMNHEYMSWYRQDPGLGLRQIYYSMNVEVTDKGDVPEGYKVSRKEKRNFPLILESPSPNQTSLYFCASRRHQGAGNEKLFFGSGTQLSVL.

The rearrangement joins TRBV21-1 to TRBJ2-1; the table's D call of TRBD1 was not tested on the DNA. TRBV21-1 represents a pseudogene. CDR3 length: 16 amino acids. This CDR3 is CASSNSPRQGYNEQFF. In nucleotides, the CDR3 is TGTGCCAGCAGCAACTCCCCGAGACAGGGGTACAATGAGCAGTTCTTC.

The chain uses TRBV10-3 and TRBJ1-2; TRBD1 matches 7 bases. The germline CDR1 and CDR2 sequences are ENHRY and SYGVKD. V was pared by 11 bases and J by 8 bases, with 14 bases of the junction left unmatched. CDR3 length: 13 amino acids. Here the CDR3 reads CAAQGLSVGGYTF. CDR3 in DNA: TGTGCCGCACAGGGGTTATCGGTTGGAGGCTACACCTTC.

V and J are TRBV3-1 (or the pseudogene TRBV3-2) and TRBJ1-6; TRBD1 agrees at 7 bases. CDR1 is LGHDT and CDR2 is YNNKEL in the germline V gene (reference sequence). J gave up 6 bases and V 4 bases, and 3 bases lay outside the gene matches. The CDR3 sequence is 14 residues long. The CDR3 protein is CASSRTGGNSPLHF. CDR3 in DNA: TGTGCCAGCAGCCGGACAGGAGGTAATTCACCCCTCCACTTT.

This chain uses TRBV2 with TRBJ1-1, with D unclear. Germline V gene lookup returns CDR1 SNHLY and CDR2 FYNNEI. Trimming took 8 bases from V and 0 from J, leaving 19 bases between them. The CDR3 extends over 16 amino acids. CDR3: CASQRGSGPMNTEAFF. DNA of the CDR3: TGTGCCAGCCAGAGAGGGTCTGGGCCCATGAACACTGAAGCTTTCTTT.

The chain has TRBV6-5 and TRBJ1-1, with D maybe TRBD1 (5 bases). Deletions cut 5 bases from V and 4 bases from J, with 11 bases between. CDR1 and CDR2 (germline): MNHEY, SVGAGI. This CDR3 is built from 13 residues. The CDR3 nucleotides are TGTGCCAGCAGTAAAACAGGTACCACTGAAGCTTTCTTT. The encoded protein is CASSKTGTTEAFF.

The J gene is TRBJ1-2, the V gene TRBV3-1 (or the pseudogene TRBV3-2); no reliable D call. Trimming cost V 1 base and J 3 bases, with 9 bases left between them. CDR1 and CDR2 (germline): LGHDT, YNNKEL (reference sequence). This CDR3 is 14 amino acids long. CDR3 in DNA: TGTGCCAGCAGCCAAGCCGGGGAGGACTATGGCTACACCTTC. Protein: CASSQAGEDYGYTF.

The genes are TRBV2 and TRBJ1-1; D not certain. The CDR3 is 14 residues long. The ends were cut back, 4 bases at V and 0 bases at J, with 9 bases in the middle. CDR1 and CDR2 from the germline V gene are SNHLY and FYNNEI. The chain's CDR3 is CASSVEGMNTEAFF. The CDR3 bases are TGTGCCAGCAGTGTTGAGGGTATGAACACTGAAGCTTTCTTT. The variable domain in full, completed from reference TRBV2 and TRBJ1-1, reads EPEVTQTPSHQVTQMGQEVILRCVPISNHLYFYWYRQILGQKVEFLVSFYNNEISEKSEIFDDQFSVERPDGSNFTLKIRSTKLEDSAMYFCASSVEGMNTEAFFGQGTRLTVV.

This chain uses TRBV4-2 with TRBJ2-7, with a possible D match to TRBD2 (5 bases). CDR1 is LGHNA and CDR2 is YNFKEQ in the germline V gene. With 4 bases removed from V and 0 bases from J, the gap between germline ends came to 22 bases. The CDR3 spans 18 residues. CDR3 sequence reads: CASSRTLPRPGGSYEQYF. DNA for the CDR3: TGTGCCAGCAGCCGAACTCTACCCCGTCCCGGAGGCTCCTACGAGCAGTACTTC.

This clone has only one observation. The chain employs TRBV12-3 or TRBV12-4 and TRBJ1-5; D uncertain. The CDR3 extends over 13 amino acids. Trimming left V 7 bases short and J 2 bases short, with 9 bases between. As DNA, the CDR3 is TGTGCCAGCAAGGACGAGCGCAATCAGCCCCAGCATTTT. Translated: CASKDERNQPQHF.

The CDR3 bases are TGTGCCAGCAGCTTTGCGGGGAACACCGGGGAGCTGTTTTTT. It translates to CASSFAGNTGELFF. This chain links TRBV7-9 with TRBJ2-2; possible D gene TRBD2, 5 bases. In germline, CDR1 is SEHNR, CDR2 FQNEAQ (reference sequence). The CDR3 runs 14 residues. V lost 3 bases, J lost 1 base, and 6 bases lay in between.

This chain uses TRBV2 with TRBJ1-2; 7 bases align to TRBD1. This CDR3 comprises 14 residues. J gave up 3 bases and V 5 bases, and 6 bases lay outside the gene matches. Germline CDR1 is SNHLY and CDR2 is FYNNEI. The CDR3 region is CASSPSGQYYGYTF. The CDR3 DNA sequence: TGTGCCAGCAGTCCTTCGGGACAGTACTATGGCTACACCTTC.

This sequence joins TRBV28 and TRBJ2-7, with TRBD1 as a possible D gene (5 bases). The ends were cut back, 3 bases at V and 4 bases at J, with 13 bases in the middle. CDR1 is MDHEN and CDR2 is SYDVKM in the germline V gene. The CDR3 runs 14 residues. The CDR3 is CASSLPRVRYEQYF. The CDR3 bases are TGTGCCAGCAGTTTGCCCAGGGTTCGTTACGAGCAGTACTTC.

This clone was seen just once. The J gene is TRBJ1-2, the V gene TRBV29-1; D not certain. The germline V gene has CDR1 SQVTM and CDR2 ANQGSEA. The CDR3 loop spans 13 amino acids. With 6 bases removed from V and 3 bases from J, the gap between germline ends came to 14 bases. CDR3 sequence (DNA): TGCAGCGTGGGTGGTGGGGATGACTATGGCTACACCTTC. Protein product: CSVGGGDDYGYTF.